This record looks at one TCR beta chain sequence and its context. This sample is drawn from a study of blood T cell repertoires in COVID-19. Using immunoSEQ multiplex PCR, the repertoire was profiled, and TCRdb retains in-frame clones only, with some absent. The sample yields 30,000 to 50,000 clones, about 82% seen once. J was trimmed by 4 bases and V by 5 bases; bases with no gene match: 5. This CDR3 spans 14 amino acids. The V gene's germline CDR1 is SGHTA and CDR2 FQGTGA. Specimen: peripheral blood. The chain is built from TRBV7-3 and TRBJ2-5; 9 bases line up with TRBD1. This receptor was identified in a human donor in a cohort sampled during active COVID-19. CDR3 sequence (DNA): TGTGCCAGCAGCGAGACAGGGGGGAGAGAGACCCAGTACTTC. Translation gives CASSETGGRETQYF.